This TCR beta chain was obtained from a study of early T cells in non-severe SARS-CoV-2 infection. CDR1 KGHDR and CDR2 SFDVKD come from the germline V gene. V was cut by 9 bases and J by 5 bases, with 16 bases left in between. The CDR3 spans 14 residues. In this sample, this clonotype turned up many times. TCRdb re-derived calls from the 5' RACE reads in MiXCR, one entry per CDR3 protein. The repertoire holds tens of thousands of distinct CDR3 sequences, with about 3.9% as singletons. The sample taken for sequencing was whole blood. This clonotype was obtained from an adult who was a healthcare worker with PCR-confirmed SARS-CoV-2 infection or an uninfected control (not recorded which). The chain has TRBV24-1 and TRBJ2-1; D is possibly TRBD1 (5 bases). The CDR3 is CATSWAGMDNEQFF. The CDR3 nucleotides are TGTGCCACCTCTTGGGCAGGGATGGACAATGAGCAGTTCTTC.